Sequencing of this TCR beta chain was carried out in a study of cytomegalovirus exposure and HLA in healthy donors. The CDR3 loop spans 15 amino acids. J lost 6 bases, V lost 2 bases, and 7 bases had no gene match. CDR1 and CDR2 from the germline V gene are SGHTA and FQGTGA. The study ran its PCR with 60 Vbeta and 13 Jbeta primers. Profiled with immunoSEQ multiplex PCR; TCRdb holds only in-frame clones, not every one. The sample holds about 140,000 clones, 70% to 85% seen once. Sequencing was carried out using PBMCs. The clonotype comes from a woman in her sixties or seventies in good health and CMV-seropositive. The chain employs TRBV7-3 and TRBJ2-1, with 7 bases identical to TRBD2. CDR3 residues: CASSLGPSGVNEQFF. CDR3 nucleotides: TGTGCCAGCAGCTTAGGTCCTAGCGGAGTCAATGAGCAGTTCTTC.